Sequencing of this T cell receptor (beta chain) was carried out in a study of blood T cell repertoires in COVID-19. Study as a whole: Samples representing acute and convalescent COVID-19 were sourced from the United States, Italy and Spain. Sample material is recorded as cDNA or gDNA derived from T cells, B-cell-depleted T cells, or PBMCs.

The authors' processing: Reference gene primer amplification yielded estimated nucleated cell counts. Clones were read by immunoSEQ multiplex PCR, and TCRdb kept only the in-frame ones, dropping some. The D gene and trimming were derived from the DNA, and the V and J assignments and clone size from that table. The sample records 39,000 or so clones, 81% being singletons. The source material was peripheral blood. The TCR comes from a middle-aged man with active or convalescent COVID-19.

The CDR3 DNA follows: TGTGCCAGCAGCGTACTCGGCGGGGGGGCCGGGGTAATAGCAGATACGCAGTATTTT. This gives the protein CASSVLGGGAGVIADTQYF. This sequence joins TRBV9 and TRBJ2-3; TRBD2 matches at 9 bases. The germline gives CDR1 SGDLS, CDR2 YYNGEE. The CDR3 is 19 residues long. V gave up 1 base and J gave up 4 bases; unmatched junction bases: 16.